A single sample is the source of the 20 T cell receptor beta chains below, sequenced in a study of blood T cell repertoires in COVID-19. Clones were read by immunoSEQ multiplex PCR, and TCRdb kept only the in-frame ones, dropping some. The sample contains around 400,000 clones, about 89% of which appear only once. Material for sequencing was peripheral blood. Every receptor here comes from a woman between 55 and 75 years old with COVID-19, enrolled during active disease.

The chain links TRBV18 to TRBJ2-7; a weak D match, TRBD1 (5 bases). V lost 6 bases, J lost 3 bases, and 18 bases lay in between. This CDR3 spans 15 amino acids. CDR1 is KGHSH, CDR2 LQKENI, per germline. CDR3 in DNA: TGTGCCAGCTCTCAAAACCGAGCAGGGCTCTACGAGCAGTACTTC. Amino acid sequence: CASSQNRAGLYEQYF.

This clone was counted a single time. The chain is built from TRBV12-3 or TRBV12-4 and TRBJ1-1; D remains unclear. V lost 3 bases to trimming and J lost 1 base, with 6 bases between them. The CDR3 sequence is 13 residues long. CDR3 bases: TGTGCCAGCAGTTTCAGTCCGAACACTGAAGCTTTCTTT. This encodes CASSFSPNTEAFF.

This chain links TRBV7-3 with TRBJ1-3, with D perhaps matching TRBD1 (5 bases). Trimming stripped 1 base from V and 4 bases from J, with 8 bases between. In germline, CDR1 is SGHTA, CDR2 FQGTGA. This CDR3 comprises 14 residues. The CDR3 is CASSLSGAGNTIYF. CDR3 DNA sequence: TGTGCCAGCAGCTTAAGTGGGGCGGGAAACACCATATATTTT.

This sequence joins TRBV5-5 and TRBJ2-3; weak D call: TRBD2 (7 bases). In germline, CDR1 is SGHKS, CDR2 YYEKEE (reference sequence). The V end was cut by 1 base, the J end by 1 base, with 10 bases between. The CDR3 runs to 15 residues. DNA for the CDR3: TGTGCCAGCAGCTTGTGGGAGGGGGGCACAGATACGCAGTATTTT. This sequence encodes CASSLWEGGTDTQYF.

The chain uses TRBV27 and TRBJ2-5; 8 nucleotides agree with TRBD2. The trim removed 3 bases at V and 1 base at J, leaving 4 bases unmatched. CDR3 length equals 15 residues. Germline V gives CDR1 MNHEY, CDR2 SMNVEV (reference sequence). CDR3 in DNA: TGTGCCAGCAGTTTCCGGGGGGGGATCCAAGAGACCCAGTACTTC. Protein: CASSFRGGIQETQYF.

The rearrangement joins TRBV9 to TRBJ2-7; possible D gene TRBD1, 8 bases. Germline V CDR1 and CDR2: SGDLS, YYNGEE. Deletions cut 3 bases from V and 4 bases from J, with 20 bases between. The CDR3 sequence is 16 residues long. The CDR3 here is CASSAAGAGGPYEQYF. The CDR3 bases are TGTGCCAGCAGCGCGGCGGGGGCAGGGGGCCCTTACGAGCAGTACTTC.

This chain connects TRBV7-3 to TRBJ2-3, with 7 bases lining up with TRBD2. Germline assignment: CDR1 SGHTA and CDR2 FQGTGA. This CDR3 is 16 amino acids long. Trimming removed 5 bases from V and 0 bases from J; junction bases left unmatched: 8. The CDR3 DNA follows: TGTGCCAGCAGCCCCCGGCGAGCGGGGAGCACAGATACGCAGTATTTT. Amino acids: CASSPRRAGSTDTQYF.

The CDR3 nucleotides read TGTGCCAGCAGCTTGGGGACAGGGGTCTATGGCTACACCTTC. Translation: CASSLGTGVYGYTF. This chain connects TRBV5-6 to TRBJ1-2; 9 nucleotides agree with TRBD1. The CDR3 contains 14 residues. Trimming removed 0 bases from V and 4 bases from J; junction bases left unmatched: 1. Germline CDR1 and CDR2: SGHDT and YYEEEE.

CDR3 in amino acids: CASSLGGRGSEKLFF. CDR3 coding DNA: TGTGCCAGCAGCCTAGGGGGCAGGGGGAGTGAAAAACTGTTTTTT. The J gene is TRBJ1-4, the V gene TRBV5-6; 7 nucleotides agree with TRBD1. V dropped 4 bases and J dropped 7; count of bases not matched to a gene: 10. CDR1 and CDR2 from the germline V gene are SGHDT and YYEEEE. The CDR3 loop spans 15 amino acids.

This clone was seen just once. This chain joins TRBV9 and TRBJ2-3; TRBD1 is a possible D gene (6 bases). Trimming stripped 2 bases from V and 4 bases from J, with 11 bases between. Germline-derived CDR1 and CDR2 are SGDLS and YYNGEE. This CDR3 has 14 amino acids. The CDR3 protein is CASSVPQGSDTQYF. The CDR3 nucleotides are TGTGCCAGCAGCGTCCCACAGGGATCAGATACGCAGTATTTT.

This chain joins TRBV30 and TRBJ2-3; 10 nucleotides agree with TRBD2. Looked up from germline, CDR1 is GTSNPN and CDR2 is SVGIG (reference sequence). The CDR3 is 14 amino acids. Trimming cost V 6 bases and J 1 base; bases outside gene matches: 4. The CDR3 nucleotides read TGTGCCTGCCACACTAGCGGGGGCACAGATACGCAGTATTTT. Protein sequence: CACHTSGGTDTQYF.

This chain uses TRBV19 with TRBJ2-1; 10 positions agree with TRBD1. Trimming cost V 6 bases and J 4 bases; bases outside gene matches: 3. This CDR3 has 14 residues. Germline V gene lookup returns CDR1 LNHDA and CDR2 SQIVND (reference sequence). The CDR3 DNA is TGTGCCAGTAGCGGGACAGGGGTTTACAATGAGCAGTTCTTC. Residues: CASSGTGVYNEQFF.

This rearrangement joins TRBV7-9 to TRBJ2-1; D possibly corresponds to TRBD2 (6 bases). V lost 2 bases and J lost 1, with 12 bases in between. Germline CDR1 is SEHNR and CDR2 is FQNEAQ (reference sequence). There are 16 residues in the CDR3. The CDR3 here is CASSLRRAISYNEQFF. For the CDR3, the DNA is TGTGCCAGCAGCTTAAGGAGGGCGATATCCTACAATGAGCAGTTCTTC.

The chain recombines TRBV9 with TRBJ2-7; TRBD1 matches 9 bases. From germline, CDR1 is SGDLS and CDR2 YYNGEE. J gave up 1 base and V 2 bases, and 4 bases lay outside the gene matches. There are 15 residues in the CDR3. CDR3 sequence (DNA): TGTGCCAGCAGCGTCAGGACAGGGGCGTCCTACGAGCAGTACTTC. Amino acid sequence: CASSVRTGASYEQYF.

The V and J genes are TRBV5-1 and TRBJ1-2; TRBD1 aligns across 8 bases. V dropped 7 bases and J dropped 6; count of bases not matched to a gene: 11. Germline CDR1 and CDR2: SGHRS and YFSETQ. The CDR3 spans 14 residues. The DNA for the CDR3 is TGCGCCAGCGCCCCGGTTCAGGGGGCTGATGGCTACACCTTC. Its protein product is CASAPVQGADGYTF.

This sequence joins TRBV5-4 and TRBJ2-1; 11 bases line up with TRBD2. The J segment lost 4 bases and the V segment lost 4 bases, leaving 10 bases of the junction unmatched. In germline, CDR1 is SGHNT, CDR2 YYREEE (reference sequence). There are 17 residues in the CDR3. Here the CDR3 DNA reads TGTGCCAGCAGCCGCCGGGATAGCGGGGGGGCTTACAATGAGCAGTTCTTC. It codes for CASSRRDSGGAYNEQFF.

The rearrangement uses TRBV18 and TRBJ1-4, with D possibly being TRBD1 (5 bases). The CDR3 is 15 amino acids. Germline V gives CDR1 KGHSH, CDR2 LQKENI. Trimming took off 5 bases at V and 7 bases at J, with 17 bases between the two ends. CDR3: CASSLNQGKGEKLFF. CDR3 sequence (DNA): TGTGCCAGCTCATTGAATCAGGGAAAGGGTGAAAAACTGTTTTTT.

Only one count was recorded for this clone. The CDR3 region is CASSLEEGTGDGYTF. DNA of the CDR3: TGTGCCAGCAGCTTGGAGGAGGGGACGGGCGATGGCTACACCTTC. The chain has TRBV5-8 and TRBJ1-2; possible D gene TRBD1, 5 bases. The germline V gene has CDR1 SGHTS and CDR2 YDEGEE. Trimming cost V 0 bases and J 6 bases, with 15 bases left between them. This CDR3 is built from 15 residues.

This clone was detected only a few times. The chain recombines TRBV5-1 with TRBJ2-7, with TRBD1 matching over 7 bases. V was pared by 0 bases and J by 7 bases, with 7 bases of the junction left unmatched. Germline loops: CDR1 SGHRS, CDR2 YFSETQ. The CDR3 covers 14 residues. CDR3 protein: CASSLALPGQEQYF. In nucleotides, the CDR3 is TGCGCCAGCAGCTTGGCGCTTCCGGGACAGGAGCAGTACTTC.

The chain carries TRBV28 and TRBJ2-7; no definite D call. This CDR3 is 11 amino acids long. Germline lookup yields CDR1 MDHEN and CDR2 SYDVKM. V was cut by 2 bases and J by 9 bases, with 8 bases left in between. The CDR3 protein is CASSLIERQYF. DNA for the CDR3: TGTGCCAGCAGTTTAATAGAAAGGCAGTACTTC.